The 13 T cell receptor beta chains below were found in one sample sequenced in a study of blood T cell repertoires in COVID-19 (dated by TCRdb to the early 2020s). Libraries were made using the immunoSEQ multiplex PCR assay. As stored in TCRdb, this immuneACCESS dataset retains in-frame rearrangements with V and J assigned. A fraction of the clones does not appear; measured against another copy, unresolved V genes explain less than half of the discrepancy, and the remainder lacks a known reason. This sample is represented by 150,000 to 200,000 clones; around 77% of them were singletons. The ten largest account for around a sixth of the sample. The sequencing sample was made of peripheral blood. The receptor source for this set is a man in his 60s with active or convalescent COVID-19.

This clone has more than one count but fewer than ten. Other nucleotide sequences from this sample produce the same CDR3. The chain combines TRBV9 with TRBJ1-6; no reliable D call. CDR3 length: 12 residues. Trimming pared 0 bases from V and 12 bases from J, leaving 7 bases between. Germline CDR1 reads SGDLS; CDR2 reads YYNGEE. In nucleotides, the CDR3 is TGTGCCAGCAGCGTAGACCGGGGACCCCTCCACTTT. Amino acids: CASSVDRGPLHF.

The V call is TRBV7-9, the J call TRBJ1-2; maybe TRBD1 (5 bases). There are 13 residues in the CDR3. Trimming stripped 5 bases from V and 9 bases from J, with 16 bases between. Germline CDR1 is SEHNR and CDR2 is FQNEAQ (reference sequence). The CDR3 spells CASSVGTGGSYTF. In nucleotides, the CDR3 is TGTGCCAGCAGCGTAGGGACTGGAGGGAGCTACACCTTC.

The rearrangement links TRBV5-4 to TRBJ2-5, with D possibly being TRBD1 (6 bases). V dropped 0 bases and J dropped 5 bases, with 11 bases sitting between them. The CDR3 loop spans 14 amino acids. CDR1 is SGHNT, CDR2 YYREEE, per germline (reference sequence). The CDR3 nucleotides are TGTGCCAGCAGCTTGGCAGGGGCCGGGGAGACCCAGTACTTC. Protein product: CASSLAGAGETQYF.

The rearrangement joins TRBV6-5 to TRBJ2-7; 7 bases agree with TRBD1. CDR1 and CDR2 from the germline V gene are MNHEY and SVGAGI. With V trimmed by 6 bases and J by 0 bases, 8 bases remained unmatched. This CDR3 has 15 residues. The CDR3: CASSLGGVGSYEQYF. The CDR3 DNA reads as TGTGCCAGCAGCTTAGGGGGCGTCGGCTCCTACGAGCAGTACTTC.

The rearrangement links TRBV5-1 to TRBJ2-2; TRBD1 matches 8 bases. V lost 4 bases to trimming and J lost 3 bases; unmatched junction nucleotides: 5. CDR1 and CDR2 (germline): SGHRS, YFSETQ. The CDR3 runs to 15 residues. CDR3 sequence reads: CASSLQGAYTGELFF. CDR3 DNA: TGCGCCAGCAGCCTTCAGGGGGCTTACACCGGGGAGCTGTTTTTT. The full variable domain, its missing parts supplied by reference TRBV5-1 and TRBJ2-2, is KAGVTQTPRYLIKTRGQQVTLSCSPISGHRSVSWYQQTPGQGLQFLFEYFSETQRNKGNFPGRFSGRQFSNSRSEMNVSTLELGDSALYLCASSLQGAYTGELFFGEGSRLTVL.

In DNA form, the CDR3 reads TGTGCCAGCAGTTTTCTGGGACAGGGGGCGGTTGGCTACACCTTC. It encodes CASSFLGQGAVGYTF. The chain carries TRBV28 and TRBJ1-2, with TRBD1 matching over 12 bases. Per germline, CDR1 MDHEN and CDR2 SYDVKM. The CDR3 runs to 15 residues. The junction had 6 bases not matched to a gene; V was cut back by 3 bases and J by 7 bases.

The rearrangement links TRBV3-1 (or the pseudogene TRBV3-2) to TRBJ1-4, with unresolved D. Trimming pared 4 bases from V and 2 bases from J, leaving 5 bases between. The germline CDR1 and CDR2 sequences are LGHDT and YNNKEL (reference sequence). The length of the CDR3 is 13 residues. For the CDR3, the DNA is TGTGCCAGCAGCCGCAGGACTAATGAAAAACTGTTTTTT. This sequence encodes CASSRRTNEKLFF.

This chain links TRBV29-1 with TRBJ2-3; 8 bases line up with TRBD2. CDR1 and CDR2 from the germline V gene are SQVTM and ANQGSEA. The CDR3 consists of 14 residues. The CDR3 here is CAGRAEGLTDTQYF. CDR3 coding DNA: TGCGCCGGGAGGGCAGAGGGTCTCACAGATACGCAGTATTTT.

The V gene is TRBV7-9, the J gene TRBJ2-2; the D is unclear. The CDR3 totals 14 residues. Germline values: CDR1 SEHNR, CDR2 FQNEAQ (reference sequence). CDR3 in DNA: TGTGCTTTGAGAGAACAGTTTAACACCGGGGAGCTGTTTTTT. This translates into CALREQFNTGELFF. The complete variable domain, with remaining parts taken from reference TRBV7-9 and TRBJ2-2, reads DTGVSQNPRHKITKRGQNVTFRCDPISEHNRLYWYRQTLGQGPEFLTYFQNEAQLEKSRLLSDRFSAERPKGSFSTLEIQRTEQGDSAMYLCALREQFNTGELFFGEGSRLTVL.

This clone showed up just a few times. J is TRBJ2-7 and V is TRBV28; TRBD1 agrees at 7 bases. V was pared by 3 bases and J by 0 bases, with 11 bases of the junction left unmatched. CDR1 and CDR2 from the germline V gene are MDHEN and SYDVKM. The CDR3 length is 17 residues. CDR3 region: CASSFPFGTEDSYEQYF. For the CDR3, the DNA is TGTGCCAGCAGTTTCCCTTTTGGGACAGAGGACTCCTACGAGCAGTACTTC.

In DNA form, the CDR3 reads TGTGCCAGCAGCCAGTCAGCGGGAGACAATTCCAACATTCAGTACTTC. Protein product: CASSQSAGDNSNIQYF. V usage is TRBV4-2 and J usage is TRBJ2-4; TRBD2 matches at 8 bases. Germline CDR1 LGHNA, CDR2 YNFKEQ. There are 16 residues in the CDR3. V lost 3 bases and J lost 7; bases outside the gene matches: 11.

This sequence joins TRBV11-2 and TRBJ2-1, with TRBD2 identical over 12 bases. CDR1 is SGHAT, CDR2 FQNNGV, per germline. V was pared by 4 bases and J by 5 bases, with 3 bases of the junction left unmatched. The CDR3 has 15 amino acids. The CDR3 loop is CASSSLAGGHNEQFF. The CDR3 DNA is TGTGCCAGCAGCTCCCTAGCGGGAGGGCACAATGAGCAGTTCTTC.

This rearrangement joins TRBV7-7 to TRBJ2-7, with D perhaps matching TRBD2 (7 bases). This CDR3 is built from 15 residues. The germline V and J ends were trimmed by 3 bases and 1 base, with 13 bases remaining between them. Germline V gene sequence: CDR1 SSHAT, CDR2 FNYEAQ (reference sequence). CDR3 in DNA: TGTGCCAGCAGCTTTGGGGGGGCAGGGTCCTACGAGCAGTACTTC. This encodes CASSFGGAGSYEQYF.